The rows below give T cell receptor beta chains drawn from one sample of a study of CD8 T cells in ankylosing spondylitis. In TCRdb, the 5' RACE reads were re-called with MiXCR into one record per CDR3 protein. This table has about 330,000 distinct CDR3 sequences, less than 9.5% appearing once. Material for sequencing was blood, either unsorted or a sorted T cell fraction (not recorded which). The receptors derive from a male donor with ankylosing spondylitis. CDR3s include the opening cysteine and the closing phenylalanine or tryptophan. Fields, in order: J gene, V gene, D gene, clone size, CDR3 length, CDR3 protein, CDR3 DNA. A D gene is named only where the DNA matches it firmly. Where a row states a size, it is once, few, many or the class of an expanded clone; other rows omit it.

TRBJ1-2	TRBV4-1	.	few	14	CASSQVGLTYGYTF	TGCGCCAGCAGCCAAGTTGGGCTAACCTATGGCTACACCTTC
TRBJ1-1	TRBV29-1	TRBD1	many	13	CSVENRGGTEAFF	TGCAGCGTTGAGAACAGGGGTGGGACTGAAGCTTTCTTT
TRBJ2-7	TRBV12-3/TRBV12-4	.	.	14	CASSFARTSYEQYF	TGTGCCAGCAGTTTTGCCCGAACCTCCTACGAGCAGTACTTC
TRBJ2-1	TRBV4-3	.	few	15	CASSPKREADNEQFF	TGCGCCAGCAGCCCGAAGAGGGAGGCCGACAATGAGCAGTTCTTC
TRBJ2-1	TRBV12-3/TRBV12-4	TRBD1	.	13	CASSSLSGGEQFF	TGTGCCAGCAGTTCCCTTTCAGGGGGTGAGCAGTTCTTC
TRBJ2-1	TRBV20-1	TRBD2	few	14	CSAAGVSRYNEQFF	TGCAGTGCGGCGGGGGTATCGCGGTACAATGAGCAGTTCTTC
TRBJ2-6	TRBV6-1	TRBD1	few	19	CASSPPRTGGAAGANVLTF	TGTGCCAGCAGTCCCCCTAGGACAGGGGGCGCAGCTGGGGCCAACGTCCTGACTTTC
TRBJ2-7	TRBV5-1	.	few	14	CASSLAASEYEQYF	TGCGCCAGCAGCTTGGCCGCTAGCGAATACGAGCAGTACTTC
TRBJ2-5	TRBV12-3/TRBV12-4	.	.	13	CASSLMVAVPEDF	TGTGCCAGCAGTTTAATGGTGGCGGTTCCCGAGGACTTC
TRBJ2-3	TRBV12-3/TRBV12-4	.	few	12	CASSFQTHTQYF	TGTGCCAGCAGTTTCCAAACCCATACGCAGTATTTT
TRBJ1-1	TRBV12-3/TRBV12-4	TRBD1	many	14	CASSPQGAFFEAFF	TGTGCCAGCAGTCCACAGGGGGCGTTCTTTGAAGCTTTCTTT
TRBJ2-5	TRBV15	.	.	14	CATSPGAGWETQYF	TGTGCCACCAGCCCAGGGGCAGGGTGGGAGACCCAGTACTTC
TRBJ1-5	TRBV29-1	.	.	13	CSVGSGRHQPQHF	TGCAGCGTTGGGTCGGGCAGGCATCAGCCCCAGCATTTT
TRBJ1-4	TRBV6-1	TRBD1	few	15	CASSIQGQGREKLFF	TGTGCCAGCAGTATCCAGGGACAGGGAAGGGAAAAACTGTTTTTT
TRBJ1-1	TRBV6-1	.	few	13	CASRERSGTEAFF	TGTGCCAGCAGGGAAAGATCGGGCACTGAAGCTTTCTTT
TRBJ2-3	TRBV5-1	TRBD1	few	16	CASSLVPGQGTDTQYF	TGCGCCAGCAGCTTGGTTCCGGGACAGGGGACAGATACGCAGTATTTT
TRBJ2-3	TRBV7-9	.	.	16	CASSSPPVTSTDTQYF	TGTGCCAGCAGCTCACCTCCAGTGACTAGCACAGATACGCAGTATTTT